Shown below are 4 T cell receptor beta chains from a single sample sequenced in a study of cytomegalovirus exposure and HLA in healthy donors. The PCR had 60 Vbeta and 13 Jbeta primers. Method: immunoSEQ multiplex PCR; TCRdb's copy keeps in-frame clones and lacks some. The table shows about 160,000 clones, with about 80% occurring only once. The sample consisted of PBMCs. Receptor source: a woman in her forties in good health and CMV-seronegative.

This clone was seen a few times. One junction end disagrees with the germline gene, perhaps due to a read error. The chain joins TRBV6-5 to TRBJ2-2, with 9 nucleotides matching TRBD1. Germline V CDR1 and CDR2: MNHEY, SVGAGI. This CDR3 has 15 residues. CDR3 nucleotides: TGTGCCAGCAGCGTCGGGACAGGGTCTGGCGGGGGGCTGTTTTTT. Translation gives CASSVGTGSGGGLFF.

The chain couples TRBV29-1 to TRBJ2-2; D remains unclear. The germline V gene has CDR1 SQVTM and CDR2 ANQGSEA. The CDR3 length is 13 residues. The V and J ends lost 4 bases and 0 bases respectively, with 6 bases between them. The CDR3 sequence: CSVVGPNTGELFF. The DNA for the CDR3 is TGCAGCGTTGTGGGCCCGAACACCGGGGAGCTGTTTTTT.

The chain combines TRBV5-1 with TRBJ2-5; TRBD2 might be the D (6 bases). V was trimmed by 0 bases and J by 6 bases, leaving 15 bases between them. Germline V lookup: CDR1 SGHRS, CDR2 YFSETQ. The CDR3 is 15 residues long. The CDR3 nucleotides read TGCGCCAGCAGCTTGGAATCGGGGGATGGAAAGACCCAGTACTTC. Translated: CASSLESGDGKTQYF.

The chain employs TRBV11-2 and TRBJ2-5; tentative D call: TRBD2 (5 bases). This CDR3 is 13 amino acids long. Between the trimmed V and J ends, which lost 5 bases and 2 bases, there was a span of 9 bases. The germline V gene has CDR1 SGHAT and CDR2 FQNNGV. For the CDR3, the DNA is TGTGCCAGCAGCGTTAGACTACAAGAGACCCAGTACTTC. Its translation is CASSVRLQETQYF.